This TCR beta chain was recovered during a study of T cells in Graves' hyperthyroidism and ophthalmopathy (dated by TCRdb to 2018 to 2020). General notes on the study: Peripheral blood samples were taken at the time of initial diagnosis, prior to any treatment. To identify distinguishing TCR V-J signatures, a discovery cohort of around 100 patients was used, comprising approximately 40 with Graves' ophthalmopathy and 57 with stable Graves' hyperthyroidism. Prospective prediction of ophthalmopathy was tested in an independent validation cohort consisting of about 20 hyperthyroidism patients and 15 to 17 patients who later progressed to ophthalmopathy. The 75 to 100 discovery patients were divided at random into training and test sets in a 7:3 ratio. In more than 5 Graves' hyperthyroidism patients, the study also compared T-cell repertoires from thyroid tissue with T-cell repertoires from blood. After blood sampling, hyperthyroidism patients were treated with methimazole at a starting dose of 30 mg daily, and ophthalmopathy patients were treated with high-dose intravenous methylprednisolone. The paper describes TCR Vbeta CDR3 sequencing of 140 or so peripheral blood samples, made up of around 41 ophthalmopathy patients, 70 to 80 hyperthyroidism patients and 17 progressor patients. What the study reported, not specific to this receptor: No statistical method was used to set the sample size in advance, and investigators knew the group allocation. Ophthalmopathy was separated from stable hyperthyroidism by a 13 V-J signature model, with 87.88% sensitivity and 81% to 82% specificity obtained in cross-validation and 80%/75% obtained in testing. Most expanded thyroid clonotypes (frequency above 0.001) were also found in blood, which suggests that blood repertoires may mirror thyroid immune responses. In validation, the model predicted progression to ophthalmopathy a median of 6.5 months before onset, with roughly 68% sensitivity and just under 75% specificity.

This clonotype came up a few times. The antigen it binds to is not known. Within one base of it there is no much larger clone, and no base qualities were kept. The TCR beta CDR3 regions were amplified from the RNA transcripts. A first-round RT-PCR of the TCR CDR3 used the HTBI primer set with the Qiagen OneStep RT-PCR kit. The libraries were constructed in a second round of multiplex PCR and then size-selected and purified. Sequencing of the libraries was done on an Illumina HiSeq2000 using paired-end 100 bp reads. The authors processed their data as follows. SOAPnuke was used to process the raw data, throwing out any read that contained adapters or uncalled bases, had a mean Phred below 15, or lacked an exact constant-primer or identifier match. High-quality paired reads were merged using COPE v1.2.5, and each unique nucleotide sequence was defined as a clonotype. MiTCR v1.1 was used to align the clonotypes against IMGT TRBV, TRBD and TRBJ reference segments. The analysis was restricted to V-J combinations with a frequency above 0.0001, which together covered roughly 99% of the repertoires. The TCS score was defined as F50 (clonal expansion) divided by E x V (chaos), with BLOSUM62-based TCRdist calculated between CDR3 peptides within each V-J. Welch's t-statistics and random forest reduced just over 500 V-J features to fewer than 15, which were used in a naive Bayes classifier (R e1071). The public reads were reprocessed in TCRdb via fastp at Q25 and MiXCR, keeping in-frame beta chains. Every CDR3 protein is listed once, alongside the most common genes and DNA of its rows. The V and J calls come from TCRdb's annotation, not from the publication. Across this sample there are about 740,000 distinct CDR3 sequences, with 14% seen only once. The ten largest clones capture roughly a tenth of the sample.

Graves' hyperthyroidism was defined as stable when no progression to ophthalmopathy occurred over 18 months of follow-up. Hyperthyroidism patients were newly diagnosed, with disease duration under 2 months, and aged 18 to 65 years. The study excluded patients with uncontrolled infections, other autoimmune diseases, pregnancy or lactation. Diagnoses relied on clinical symptoms, serum thyroxine and TRAb, thyroid ultrasound and orbital computed tomography. Ficoll-Paque density gradient centrifugation was used to isolate PBMCs from 8 to 10 ml of fresh peripheral blood. Total RNA was extracted with Trizol reagent, and quality was checked on an Agilent 2100 Bioanalyzer. Sequencing was performed on blood. This TCR was sampled from a woman aged 18-35 years with Graves' hyperthyroidism.

The nucleotide sequence is TGCAGTGCTAGAGATCAAGGGGTTCGTTCCGTGAACACTGAAGCTTTCTTT. Translated, this gives CSARDQGVRSVNTEAFF. The chain employs TRBV20-1 and TRBJ1-1, and perhaps TRBD1 as D gene, on 5 matching bases. CDR1 DFQATT and CDR2 SNEGSKA were looked up in the germline V gene (reference sequence). Trimming costs V 0 bases and J 0 bases, and their ends lie 17 bases apart. The CDR3 has 17 amino acids, counting the end cysteine and phenylalanine. Only the CDR3 DNA is retained, 51 bases long and in frame from the first base.